This TCR beta chain was retrieved from a study of PD-1 blockade in mismatch repair-deficient tumors. TCRdb keeps only in-frame clones here, not all; method: immunoSEQ multiplex PCR. The data contain 75,000 to 80,000 clones, roughly 80% of them singletons. The input for sequencing was peripheral blood, taken 44 weeks after starting pembrolizumab. The TCR was taken from an adult with mismatch repair-deficient cancer.

The CDR3 DNA reads TGCGCCAGCAGCCTACCAGAGGGTACGCAGTATTTT. Protein: CASSLPEGTQYF. The chain carries TRBV5-1 and TRBJ2-3, with D possibly being TRBD2 (5 bases). The CDR3 spans 12 residues. The V and J ends lost 4 bases and 8 bases respectively, with 11 bases between them. CDR1 and CDR2 (germline): SGHRS, YFSETQ.